Given below is one TCR beta chain in context. Its antigen is as yet unknown. TCRdb reprocessed the RT-PCR reads with MiXCR, giving one entry per CDR3 protein. The table shows about 190,000 distinct CDR3 sequences, with 13% to 15% occurring only once. This sample was included in a study of response to subunit inactivated influenza vaccine. The CDR3 runs to 13 residues. Per the germline V gene, CDR1 is SGHVS and CDR2 is FQNEAQ. Trimming took off 8 bases at V and 4 bases at J, with 14 bases between the two ends. Whole-study findings and limits: Authors suggested each seasonal flu vaccination may recruit only limited numbers of new T cells.

This chain joins TRBV7-8 and TRBJ2-5, with a tentative D call TRBD2 (5 bases). The receptor's source is a man aged 50 to 60 who received an inactivated influenza vaccine. The specimen was CD8+ T cells sorted from PBMCs, collected 5 days after vaccination. The CDR3 region is CASAPLGRETQYF. The CDR3 bases are TGTGCCAGCGCCCCCTTGGGGAGAGAGACCCAGTACTTC.